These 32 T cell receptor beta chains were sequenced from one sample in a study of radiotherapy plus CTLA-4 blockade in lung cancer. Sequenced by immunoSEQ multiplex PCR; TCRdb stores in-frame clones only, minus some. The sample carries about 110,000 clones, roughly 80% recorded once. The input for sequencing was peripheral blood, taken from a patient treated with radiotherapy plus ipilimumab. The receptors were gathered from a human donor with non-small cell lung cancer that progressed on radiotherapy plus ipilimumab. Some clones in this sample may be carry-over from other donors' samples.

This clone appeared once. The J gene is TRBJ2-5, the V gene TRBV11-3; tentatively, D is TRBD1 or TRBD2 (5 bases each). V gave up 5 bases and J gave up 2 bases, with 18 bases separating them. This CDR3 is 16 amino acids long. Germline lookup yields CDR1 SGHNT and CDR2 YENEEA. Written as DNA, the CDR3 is TGTGCCAGCAGCGCCAGAAGGGGAGCGGTGCAAGAGACCCAGTACTTC. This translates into CASSARRGAVQETQYF.

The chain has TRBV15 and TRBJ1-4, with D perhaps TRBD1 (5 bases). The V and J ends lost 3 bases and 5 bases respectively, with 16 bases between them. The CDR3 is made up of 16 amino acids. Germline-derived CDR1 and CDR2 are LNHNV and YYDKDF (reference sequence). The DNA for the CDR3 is TGTGCCACCAGCAGTCTAGTTTACGCAGGGAATGAAAAACTGTTTTTT. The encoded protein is CATSSLVYAGNEKLFF. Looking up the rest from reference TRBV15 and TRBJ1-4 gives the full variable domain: DAMVIQNPRYQVTQFGKPVTLSCSQTLNHNVMYWYQQKSSQAPKLLFHYYDKDFNNEADTPDNFQSRRPNTSFCFLDIRSPGLGDTAMYLCATSSLVYAGNEKLFFGSGTQLSVL.

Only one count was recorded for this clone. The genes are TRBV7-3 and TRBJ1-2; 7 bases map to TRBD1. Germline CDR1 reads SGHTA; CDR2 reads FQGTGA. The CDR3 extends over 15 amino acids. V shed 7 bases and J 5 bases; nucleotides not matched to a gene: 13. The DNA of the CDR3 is TGTGCCAGCAAGGAGTACGGGACAGCTTCATATGGCTACACCTTC. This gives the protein CASKEYGTASYGYTF. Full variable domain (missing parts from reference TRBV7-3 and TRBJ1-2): GAGVSQTPSNKVTEKGKYVELRCDPISGHTALYWYRQSLGQGPEFLIYFQGTGAADDSGLPNDRFFAVRPEGSVSTLKIQRTERGDSAVYLCASKEYGTASYGYTFGSGTRLTVV.

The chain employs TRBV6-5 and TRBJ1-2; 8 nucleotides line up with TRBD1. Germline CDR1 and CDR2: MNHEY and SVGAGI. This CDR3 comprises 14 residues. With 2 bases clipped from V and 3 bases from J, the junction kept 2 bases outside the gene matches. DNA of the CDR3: TGTGCCAGCAGTTACGGGGGACAGGACTATGGCTACACCTTC. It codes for CASSYGGQDYGYTF.

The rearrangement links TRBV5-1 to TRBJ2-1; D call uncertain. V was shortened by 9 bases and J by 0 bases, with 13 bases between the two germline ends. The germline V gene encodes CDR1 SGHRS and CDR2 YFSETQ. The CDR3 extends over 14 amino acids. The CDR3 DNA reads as TGCGCCACCAGTCTGGCTAGCTCCTACAATGAGCAGTTCTTC. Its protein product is CATSLASSYNEQFF.

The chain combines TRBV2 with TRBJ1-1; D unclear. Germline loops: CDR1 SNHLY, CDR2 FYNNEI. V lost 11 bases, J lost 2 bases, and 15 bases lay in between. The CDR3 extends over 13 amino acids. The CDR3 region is CALAVDFNTEAFF. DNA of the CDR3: TGTGCCCTGGCCGTGGACTTTAACACTGAAGCTTTCTTT. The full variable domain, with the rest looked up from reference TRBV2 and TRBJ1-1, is EPEVTQTPSHQVTQMGQEVILRCVPISNHLYFYWYRQILGQKVEFLVSFYNNEISEKSEIFDDQFSVERPDGSNFTLKIRSTKLEDSAMYFCALAVDFNTEAFFGQGTRLTVV.

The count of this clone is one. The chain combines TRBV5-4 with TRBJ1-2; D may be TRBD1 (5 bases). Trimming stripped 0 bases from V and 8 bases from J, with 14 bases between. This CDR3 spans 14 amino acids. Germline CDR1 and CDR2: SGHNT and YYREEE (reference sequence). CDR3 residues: CASSLASGGSGYTF. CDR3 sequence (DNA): TGTGCCAGCAGCTTGGCTTCGGGGGGAAGCGGCTACACCTTC.

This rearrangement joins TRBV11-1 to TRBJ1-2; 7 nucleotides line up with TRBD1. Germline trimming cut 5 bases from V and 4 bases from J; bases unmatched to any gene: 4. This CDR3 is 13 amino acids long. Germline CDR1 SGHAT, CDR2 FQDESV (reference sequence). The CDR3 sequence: CASSLGTVYGYTF. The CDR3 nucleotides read TGTGCCAGCAGCCTGGGGACAGTCTATGGCTACACCTTC.

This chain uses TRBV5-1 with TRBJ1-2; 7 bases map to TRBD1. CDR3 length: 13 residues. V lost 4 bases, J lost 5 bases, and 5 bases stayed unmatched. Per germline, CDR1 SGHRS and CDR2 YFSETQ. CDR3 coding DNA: TGCGCCAGCAGCAATGACAGGGCTTATGGCTACACCTTC. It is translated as CASSNDRAYGYTF.

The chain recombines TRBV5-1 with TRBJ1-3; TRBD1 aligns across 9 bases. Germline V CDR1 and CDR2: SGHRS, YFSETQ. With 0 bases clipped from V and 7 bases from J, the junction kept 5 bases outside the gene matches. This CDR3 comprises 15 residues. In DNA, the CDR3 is TGCGCCAGCAGCTTGGGAAGGACAGGGGAGAACACCATATATTTT. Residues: CASSLGRTGENTIYF.

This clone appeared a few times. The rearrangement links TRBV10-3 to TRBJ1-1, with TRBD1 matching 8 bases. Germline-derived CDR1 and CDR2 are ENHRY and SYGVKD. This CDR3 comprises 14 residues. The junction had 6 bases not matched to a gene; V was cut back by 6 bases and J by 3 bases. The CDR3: CAIRDSGGYTEAFF. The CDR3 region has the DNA TGTGCCATCAGAGATTCAGGGGGCTACACTGAAGCTTTCTTT.

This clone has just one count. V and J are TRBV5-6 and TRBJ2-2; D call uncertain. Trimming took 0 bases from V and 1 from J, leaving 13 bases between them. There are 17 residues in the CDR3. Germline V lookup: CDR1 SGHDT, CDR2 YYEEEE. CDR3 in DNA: TGTGCCAGCAGCTTGGGGGTTTTAGGCAGGAACACCGGGGAGCTGTTTTTT. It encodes CASSLGVLGRNTGELFF.

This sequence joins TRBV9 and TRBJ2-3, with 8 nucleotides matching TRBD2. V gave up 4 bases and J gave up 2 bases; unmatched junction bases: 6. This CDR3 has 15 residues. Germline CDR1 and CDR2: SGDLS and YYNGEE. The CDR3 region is CASSMGGGTTDTQYF. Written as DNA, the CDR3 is TGTGCCAGCAGCATGGGCGGGGGGACCACAGATACGCAGTATTTT.

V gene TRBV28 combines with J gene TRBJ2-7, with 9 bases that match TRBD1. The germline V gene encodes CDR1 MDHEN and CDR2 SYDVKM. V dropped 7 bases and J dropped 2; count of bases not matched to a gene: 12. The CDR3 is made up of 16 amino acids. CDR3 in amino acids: CASNGRPGQGTYEQYF. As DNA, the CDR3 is TGTGCCAGCAACGGACGACCGGGACAGGGTACCTACGAGCAGTACTTC.

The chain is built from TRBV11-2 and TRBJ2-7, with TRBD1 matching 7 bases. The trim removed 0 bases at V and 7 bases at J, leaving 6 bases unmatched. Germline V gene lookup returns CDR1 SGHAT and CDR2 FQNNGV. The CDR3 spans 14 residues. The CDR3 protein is CASSLDQGVGEQYF. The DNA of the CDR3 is TGTGCCAGCAGCTTAGATCAGGGGGTAGGGGAGCAGTACTTC.

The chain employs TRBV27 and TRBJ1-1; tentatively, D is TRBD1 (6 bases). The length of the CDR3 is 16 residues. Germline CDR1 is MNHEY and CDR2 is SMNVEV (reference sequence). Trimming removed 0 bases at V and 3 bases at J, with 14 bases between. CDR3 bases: TGTGCCAGCAGTTTATCTACAGGGAAGGGGGACACTGAAGCTTTCTTT. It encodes CASSLSTGKGDTEAFF.

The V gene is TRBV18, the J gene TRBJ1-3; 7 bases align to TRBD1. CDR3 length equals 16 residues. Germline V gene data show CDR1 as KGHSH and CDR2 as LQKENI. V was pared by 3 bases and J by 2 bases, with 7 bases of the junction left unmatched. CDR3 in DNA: TGTGCCAGCTCACCCGGTGCAGGGGGGACTGGAAACACCATATATTTT. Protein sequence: CASSPGAGGTGNTIYF. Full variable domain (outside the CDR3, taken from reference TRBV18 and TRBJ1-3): NAGVMQNPRHLVRRRGQEARLRCSPMKGHSHVYWYRQLPEEGLKFMVYLQKENIIDESGMPKERFSAEFPKEGPSILRIQQVVRGDSAAYFCASSPGAGGTGNTIYFGEGSWLTVV.

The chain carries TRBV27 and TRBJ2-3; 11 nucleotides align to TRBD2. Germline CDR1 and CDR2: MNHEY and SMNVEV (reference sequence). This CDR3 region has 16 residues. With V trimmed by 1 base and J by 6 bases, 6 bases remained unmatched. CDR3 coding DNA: TGTGCCAGCAGTTTATTGACTAGCGGGGATGTGGATACGCAGTATTTT. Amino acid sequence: CASSLLTSGDVDTQYF.

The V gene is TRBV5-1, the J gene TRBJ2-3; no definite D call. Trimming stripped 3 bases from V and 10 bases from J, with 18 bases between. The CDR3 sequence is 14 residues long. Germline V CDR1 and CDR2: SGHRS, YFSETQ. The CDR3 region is CASSSGSDQLAQYF. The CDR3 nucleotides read TGCGCCAGCAGCTCCGGATCGGACCAGTTGGCGCAGTATTTT.

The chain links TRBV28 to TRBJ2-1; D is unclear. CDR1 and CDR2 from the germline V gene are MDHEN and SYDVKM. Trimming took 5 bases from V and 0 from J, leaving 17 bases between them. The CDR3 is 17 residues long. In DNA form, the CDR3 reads TGTGCCAGCAGTCGCCCCGTACTGCGGAGCTCCTACAATGAGCAGTTCTTC. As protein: CASSRPVLRSSYNEQFF.

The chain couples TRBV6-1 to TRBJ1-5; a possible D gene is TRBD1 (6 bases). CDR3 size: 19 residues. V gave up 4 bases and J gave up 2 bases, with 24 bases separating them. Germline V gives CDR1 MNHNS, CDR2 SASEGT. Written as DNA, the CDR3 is TGTGCCAGCAGTGGATCCGGGACACGGGAGTATCTTGGCAATCAGCCCCAGCATTTT. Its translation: CASSGSGTREYLGNQPQHF.

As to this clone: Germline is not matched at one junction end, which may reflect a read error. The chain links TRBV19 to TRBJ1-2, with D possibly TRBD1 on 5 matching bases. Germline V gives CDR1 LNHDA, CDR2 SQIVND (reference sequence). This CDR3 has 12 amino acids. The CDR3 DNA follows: TGTGCCAGTAGTATACGGACACGTGGCTGCACCTTC. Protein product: CASSIRTRGCTF.

Here the CDR3 DNA reads TGTGCCGCCGGGGCAGACCCGCGAAATGAGCAGTTCTTC. Encoded protein: CAAGADPRNEQFF. The chain uses TRBV6-5 and TRBJ2-1, with D perhaps given as TRBD1 or TRBD2 (5 bases each). Germline CDR1 reads MNHEY; CDR2 reads SVGAGI. The CDR3 extends over 13 amino acids. The ends were cut back, 11 bases at V and 7 bases at J, with 18 bases in the middle.

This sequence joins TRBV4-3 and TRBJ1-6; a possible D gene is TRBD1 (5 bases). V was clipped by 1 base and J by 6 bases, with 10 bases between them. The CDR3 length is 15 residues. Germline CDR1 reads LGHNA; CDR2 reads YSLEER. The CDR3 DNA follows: TGCGCCAGCAGCCAAGGGGGGGTGGTTAATTCACCCCTCCACTTT. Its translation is CASSQGGVVNSPLHF.

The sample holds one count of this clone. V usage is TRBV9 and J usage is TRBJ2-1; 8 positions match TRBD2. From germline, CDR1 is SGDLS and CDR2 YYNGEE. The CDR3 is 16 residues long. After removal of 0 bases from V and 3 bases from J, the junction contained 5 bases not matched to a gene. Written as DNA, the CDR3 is TGTGCCAGCAGCGTAGATCCAGCGGGGGTCTACAATGAGCAGTTCTTC. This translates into CASSVDPAGVYNEQFF.

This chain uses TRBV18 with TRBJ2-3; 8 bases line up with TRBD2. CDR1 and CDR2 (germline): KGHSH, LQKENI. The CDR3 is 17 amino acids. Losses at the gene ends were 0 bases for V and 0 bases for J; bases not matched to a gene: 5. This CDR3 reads CASSPPERGSSTDTQYF. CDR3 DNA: TGTGCCAGCTCACCACCGGAGCGGGGGTCTAGCACAGATACGCAGTATTTT.

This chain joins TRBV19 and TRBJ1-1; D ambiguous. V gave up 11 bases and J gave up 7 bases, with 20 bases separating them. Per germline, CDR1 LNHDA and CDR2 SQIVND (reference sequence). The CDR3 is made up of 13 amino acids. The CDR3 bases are TGTGCCTCTTATTCGGAGGGCCGCGGTGAAGCTTTCTTT. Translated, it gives CASYSEGRGEAFF.

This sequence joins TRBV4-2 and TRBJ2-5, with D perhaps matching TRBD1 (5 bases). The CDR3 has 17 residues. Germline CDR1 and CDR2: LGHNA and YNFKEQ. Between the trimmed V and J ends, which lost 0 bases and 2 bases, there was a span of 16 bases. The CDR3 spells CASSQDYRQHLQETQYF. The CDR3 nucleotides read TGTGCCAGCAGCCAAGATTACAGGCAACACCTACAAGAGACCCAGTACTTC.

CDR3 in DNA: TGTGCCAGCAGTTCCCCGGGACAGTGGGTAAAAGGGACAGATACGCAGTATTTT. Protein sequence: CASSSPGQWVKGTDTQYF. This chain links TRBV28 with TRBJ2-3; 7 nucleotides line up with TRBD1. CDR1 is MDHEN and CDR2 is SYDVKM in the germline V gene. V lost 4 bases, J lost 3 bases, and 16 bases stayed unmatched. The CDR3 is made up of 18 amino acids.

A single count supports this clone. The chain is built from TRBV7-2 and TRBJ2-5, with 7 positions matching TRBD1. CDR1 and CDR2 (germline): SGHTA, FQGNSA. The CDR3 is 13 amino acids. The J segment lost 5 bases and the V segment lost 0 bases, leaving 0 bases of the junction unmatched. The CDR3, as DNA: TGTGCCAGCAGCTTAGCACAGGGGGAGACCCAGTACTTC. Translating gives CASSLAQGETQYF. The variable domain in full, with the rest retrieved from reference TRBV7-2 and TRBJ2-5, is GAGVSQSPSNKVTEKGKDVELRCDPISGHTALYWYRQSLGQGLEFLIYFQGNSAPDKSGLPSDRFSAERTGGSVSTLTIQRTQQEDSAVYLCASSLAQGETQYFGPGTRLLVL.

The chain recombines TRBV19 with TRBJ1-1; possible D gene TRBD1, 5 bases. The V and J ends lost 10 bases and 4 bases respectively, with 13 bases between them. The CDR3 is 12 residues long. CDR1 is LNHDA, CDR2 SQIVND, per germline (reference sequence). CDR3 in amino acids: CATLSDSTEAFF. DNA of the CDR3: TGTGCCACCCTCTCTGACAGCACTGAAGCTTTCTTT.

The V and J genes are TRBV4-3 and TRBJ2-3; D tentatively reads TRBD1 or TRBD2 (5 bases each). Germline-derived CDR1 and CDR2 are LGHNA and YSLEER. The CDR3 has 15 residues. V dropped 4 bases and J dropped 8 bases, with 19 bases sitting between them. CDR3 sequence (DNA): TGCGCCAGCAGCCCCGGGACCCCTAATGAGGGTACGCAGTATTTT. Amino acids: CASSPGTPNEGTQYF.